This is a list of T cell receptor beta chains from one sample in a study of blood T cell repertoires in COVID-19. Assay used: immunoSEQ multiplex PCR; TCRdb lists only in-frame clones, some missing. The sample consists of fewer than 700,000 clones, less than 90% of them appearing once. Sequencing was carried out using peripheral blood. The receptors come from a woman in her fifties or sixties with COVID-19, enrolled during active disease. The CDR3 runs from the conserved cysteine through the conserved F or W. D genes are given only for firm matches. Size is omitted from some rows. Given values are once, few, many or a class for expanded clones.

V gene	D gene	CDR3 length	clone size	J gene	CDR3 protein	CDR3 DNA
TRBV6-5	TRBD1	13	.	TRBJ1-1	CASSPTGGDEAFF	TGTGCCAGCAGTCCTACAGGGGGCGATGAAGCTTTCTTT
TRBV2	.	13	.	TRBJ2-1	CASSEVWGGEQFF	TGTGCCAGCAGTGAAGTCTGGGGAGGTGAGCAGTTCTTC
TRBV5-1	.	14	.	TRBJ1-2	CASSWSALGYGYTF	TGCGCCAGCAGCTGGAGTGCCCTTGGCTATGGCTACACCTTC
TRBV10-1	.	13	few	TRBJ1-4	CASSESSDEKLFF	TGCGCCAGCAGTGAGTCGTCGGATGAAAAACTGTTTTTT
TRBV5-8	.	15	.	TRBJ2-7	CASSLEGTLTYEQYF	TGTGCCAGCAGCTTGGAAGGGACACTAACCTACGAGCAGTACTTC
TRBV27	TRBD2	17	once	TRBJ2-5	CASSSGTSGGAEETQYF	TGTGCCAGCAGTTCAGGGACTAGCGGGGGGGCCGAGGAGACCCAGTACTTC
TRBV9	TRBD1	16	.	TRBJ2-3	CASSVGAGGTSDTQYF	TGTGCCAGCAGCGTAGGGGCAGGGGGTACCTCAGATACGCAGTATTTT
TRBV19	.	14	few	TRBJ1-1	CASSINSQNTEAFF	TGTGCCAGTAGTATTAACAGCCAGAACACTGAAGCTTTCTTT
TRBV5-4	TRBD2	15	.	TRBJ2-7	CASSLGGGPRYEQYF	TGTGCCAGCAGCTTGGGCGGGGGGCCTCGGTACGAGCAGTACTTC
TRBV30	.	14	once	TRBJ1-1	CAWSLGGVNTEAFF	TGTGCCTGGAGTCTCGGCGGGGTAAACACTGAAGCTTTCTTT
TRBV3-1/TRBV3-2	.	15	.	TRBJ2-7	CASSLLLRGGYEQYF	TGTGCCAGCAGCCTTCTTCTCCGGGGAGGATACGAGCAGTACTTC
TRBV19	TRBD1	15	once	TRBJ2-1	CATLSRDRVYNEQFF	TGTGCCACCTTAAGCCGGGACAGGGTCTACAATGAGCAGTTCTTC
TRBV9	.	16	.	TRBJ1-3	CASSPGGVYSGNTIYF	TGTGCCAGCAGCCCGGGGGGCGTCTACTCTGGAAACACCATATATTTT
TRBV24-1	TRBD2	15	.	TRBJ2-7	CATSAWGGQRYEQYF	TGTGCCACCAGTGCTTGGGGAGGGCAGCGCTACGAGCAGTACTTC
TRBV7-9	.	14	few	TRBJ1-1	CASSSGGAGTEAFF	TGTGCCAGCAGCTCAGGAGGGGCGGGGACTGAAGCTTTCTTT